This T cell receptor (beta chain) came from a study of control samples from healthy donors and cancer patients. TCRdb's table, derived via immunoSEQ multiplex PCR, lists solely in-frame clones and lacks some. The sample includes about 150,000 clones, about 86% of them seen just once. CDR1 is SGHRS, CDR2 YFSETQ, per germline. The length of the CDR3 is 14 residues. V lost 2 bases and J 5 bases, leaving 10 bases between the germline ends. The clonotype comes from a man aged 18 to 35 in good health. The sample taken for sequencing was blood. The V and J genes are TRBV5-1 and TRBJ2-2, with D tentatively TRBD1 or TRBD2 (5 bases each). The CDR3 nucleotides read TGCGCCAGCAGCTTCTCAGGGAGTACCGGGGAGCTGTTTTTT. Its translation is CASSFSGSTGELFF.